The rows below give T cell receptor beta chains drawn from one sample of a study of PD-L1 blockade in urothelial cancer. Only in-frame clones appear in the TCRdb table, and some are missing; sequencing was by immunoSEQ multiplex PCR. The top ten hold more than 3% of the sample, which has under 60,000 clones, around 80% seen once. Sequencing used PBMCs, obtained around atezolizumab (anti-PD-L1) treatment. These receptors were collected from an older man with urothelial cancer. Both conserved end residues are part of each CDR3. A D gene is named only where the DNA matches it firmly. The size entry is marked missing in some rows and otherwise reads once, few, many or a size class.

>13|.|TRBV7-2|TRBJ1-5|.
CASSLRQGQPQHF
TGTGCCAGCAGCTTGCGGCAGGGTCAGCCCCAGCATTTT
>15|.|TRBV6-5|TRBJ2-2|TRBD1
CASSSTGAGTGELFF
TGTGCCAGCAGCTCAACAGGGGCGGGCACCGGGGAGCTGTTTTTT
>16|.|TRBV6-1|TRBJ1-2|.
CASSEQAGRIDYGYTF
TGTGCCAGCAGTGAACAGGCGGGGCGGATTGATTATGGCTACACCTTC
>15|.|TRBV5-1|TRBJ2-5|TRBD2
CASSLQRGGQETQYF
TGCGCCAGCAGCTTACAGCGGGGTGGCCAAGAGACCCAGTACTTC
>15|.|TRBV6-5|TRBJ1-6|TRBD1
CASSKPGQGSSPLHF
TGTGCCAGCAGTAAACCGGGACAGGGATCTTCACCCCTCCACTTT
>15|.|TRBV19|TRBJ1-5|.
CASNLLQGSNQPQHF
TGTGCTTCTAACCTTCTACAGGGTAGCAATCAGCCCCAGCATTTT
>18|once|TRBV15|TRBJ2-1|TRBD2
CATSGKAKGGRVRNEQFF
TGTGCCACCAGCGGCAAGGCGAAGGGCGGGAGGGTCCGCAATGAGCAGTTCTTC
>17|.|TRBV6-1|TRBJ1-4|TRBD1
CASSEASGQGLREKLFF
TGTGCCAGCAGTGAAGCTTCAGGACAGGGGTTGAGAGAAAAACTGTTTTTT
>17|.|TRBV4-2|TRBJ2-3|TRBD2
CASSQLLRGGEGDTQYF
TGTGCCAGCAGCCAACTCTTGCGGGGGGGGGAGGGAGATACGCAGTATTTT
>15|.|TRBV28|TRBJ2-7|.
CASPPRGREVGEQYF
TGTGCCAGCCCTCCGAGGGGGCGGGAAGTGGGGGAGCAGTACTTC
>13|.|TRBV25-1|TRBJ2-5|.
CASSESLQETQYF
TGTGCCAGCAGTGAATCCTTACAAGAGACCCAGTACTTC
>12|.|TRBV4-2|TRBJ2-1|.
CASSHEYNEQFF
TGTGCCAGCAGCCATGAGTACAATGAGCAGTTCTTC
>14|.|TRBV6-1|TRBJ1-1|TRBD1
CASSGDSLGAEAFF
TGTGCCAGCAGTGGGGACAGCCTGGGGGCTGAAGCTTTCTTT
>13|few|TRBV7-2|TRBJ1-2|.
CASSLVSGNRPTF
TGTGCCAGCAGCTTAGTGTCCGGGAATCGTCCCACCTTC
>17|.|TRBV7-3|TRBJ2-3|TRBD2
CASSLTSGRALGDTQYF
TGTGCCAGCAGCTTAACTAGCGGGAGGGCCTTGGGAGATACGCAGTATTTT
>14|.|TRBV5-4|TRBJ2-7|.
CASSLYAGGGEQYF
TGTGCCAGCAGCTTGTATGCAGGGGGAGGTGAGCAGTACTTC
>15|.|TRBV19|TRBJ2-3|TRBD2
CASSPTSGSTDTQYF
TGTGCCAGTAGTCCGACTAGCGGGAGCACAGATACGCAGTATTTT
>15|.|TRBV9|TRBJ2-1|.
CASSVLAGGYNEQFF
TGTGCCAGCAGCGTCCTGGCGGGTGGCTACAATGAGCAGTTCTTC
>13|.|TRBV10-3|TRBJ2-7|TRBD2
CAGGDGSSYEQYF
TGTGCCGGGGGGGACGGGAGTTCCTACGAGCAGTACTTC
>15|.|TRBV7-2|TRBJ2-3|TRBD1
CASSIRPGTGNTQYF
TGTGCCAGCAGCATACGTCCCGGGACAGGGAATACGCAGTATTTT
>13|.|TRBV11-3|TRBJ2-5|.
CASSLRVGETQYF
TGTGCCAGCAGCCTCAGGGTAGGGGAGACCCAGTACTTC
>13|.|TRBV30|TRBJ1-2|TRBD1
CLTGQGSLHGYTF
TGTCTTACGGGACAGGGAAGTTTACATGGCTACACCTTC
>20|.|TRBV27|TRBJ2-2|TRBD1
CASRPGPGQGRFMGTGELFF
TGTGCCAGCCGACCCGGCCCCGGACAGGGAAGATTCATGGGCACCGGGGAGCTGTTTTTT
>15|.|TRBV9|TRBJ1-6|TRBD1
CASSPGQGSNSPLHF
TGTGCCAGCAGCCCCGGACAGGGTTCTAATTCACCCCTCCACTTT
>15|.|TRBV30|TRBJ1-6|.
CACSAATGLNSPLHF
TGTGCCTGTAGTGCGGCCACGGGTCTTAATTCACCCCTCCACTTT
>15|.|TRBV5-1|TRBJ2-1|.
CASSLEGVPYNEQFF
TGCGCCAGCAGCTTAGAAGGGGTGCCCTACAATGAGCAGTTCTTC
>15|.|TRBV6-5|TRBJ1-1|.
CASSRPTRSGTEAFF
TGTGCCAGCAGTCGTCCCACCAGAAGTGGCACTGAAGCTTTCTTT
>15|once|TRBV6-1|TRBJ1-1|.
CASSGQSLPQSRAFF
TGTGCCAGCAGTGGACAGTCACTCCCCCAAAGCCGAGCTTTCTTT
>15|.|TRBV28|TRBJ2-5|TRBD1
CASGGGTGQGETQYF
TGTGCCAGCGGTGGCGGGACAGGTCAGGGGGAGACCCAGTACTTC
>16|.|TRBV9|TRBJ1-1|TRBD1
CASSVSPGQVGTEAFF
TGTGCCAGCAGCGTTTCCCCGGGACAGGTGGGCACTGAAGCTTTCTTT
>12|.|TRBV5-1|TRBJ2-1|TRBD1
CASSIQGGEQFF
TGCGCCAGCAGCATACAGGGGGGTGAGCAGTTCTTC
>17|.|TRBV5-6|TRBJ2-2|TRBD2
CASSGGLAGANTGELFF
TGTGCCAGCAGCGGGGGATTAGCGGGGGCGAACACCGGGGAGCTGTTTTTT
>14|.|TRBV7-2|TRBJ1-2|.
CASSLTGGQNGYTF
TGTGCCAGCAGCCTAACCGGAGGGCAGAATGGCTACACCTTC
>13|.|TRBV14|TRBJ1-2|.
CASSLGRNYGYTF
TGTGCCAGCAGCCTCGGGAGGAACTATGGCTACACCTTC
>16|.|TRBV5-4|TRBJ2-5|TRBD2
CASSPGAASGGETQYF
TGTGCCAGCAGCCCCGGGGCGGCTAGCGGGGGAGAGACCCAGTACTTC
>14|.|TRBV27|TRBJ1-5|.
CASSLAGSNQPQHF
TGTGCCAGCAGTTTAGCAGGGTCAAATCAGCCCCAGCATTTT